The sequence of this T cell receptor beta chain was determined in a study of CD8 T cells in ankylosing spondylitis. This clonotype was seen a handful of times. Its antigen is unidentified. The V gene lost 0 bases and the J gene lost 3 bases, with 7 bases spanning the gap. Per the germline V gene, CDR1 is SGHRS and CDR2 is YFSETQ. The CDR3 sequence is 14 residues long. Whole-study results and caveats: Ankylosing spondylitis blood appeared to carry a characteristic TCR beta motif of fewer than 10 highly homologous variants. Reportedly, significant enrichment of disease-linked clones occurred in matched ankylosing spondylitis synovial fluid.

Libraries for TCR beta were made by quantitative 5'-RACE with molecular barcodes. TCRdb redid the calling of the 5' RACE reads with MiXCR, one entry per CDR3 protein. Of a few hundred thousand distinct CDR3 sequences listed, more than 20% are singletons. The rearrangement links TRBV5-1 to TRBJ2-1; the D gene is possibly TRBD2 (6 bases). The TCR sequence derives from a male donor with ankylosing spondylitis. Sequencing input: blood, either unsorted or a sorted T cell fraction (not recorded which). CDR3 DNA sequence: TGCGCCAGCAGCTTGGTCGGGAGCTACAATGAGCAGTTCTTC. Amino acids: CASSLVGSYNEQFF.